This T cell receptor beta chain was documented in a study of T-cell memory formation after mild COVID-19. On the study more broadly: TCR clusters were mostly confined to one donor each.

General study points: Whereas later expanders leaned CD4+, clones contracting day 15 to 85 showed a balanced CD4/CD8 makeup.

TCR alpha and TCR beta cDNA libraries with sample barcodes and UMIs came from 5'RACE using constant-segment primers. TCRdb fed the 5' RACE reads into MiXCR, producing one record per CDR3 protein. This table holds just under 350,000 distinct CDR3 sequences, 13% found once. CDR3 length: 15 residues. Trimming cost V 6 bases and J 2 bases, with 16 bases left between them. In germline, CDR1 is MGHRA, CDR2 YSYEKL. A note on this clonotype: Its antigen is unknown.

This clonotype was obtained from a man between 18 and 29 years old who had mild COVID-19 (a few samples of this study predate the infection). Cell type and time point are not known. The chain carries TRBV4-1 and TRBJ1-1, with D perhaps TRBD1 (5 bases). Sequencing was carried out using PBMCs or a T cell subset sorted from them (not recorded which). The CDR3 is CASRQTEGGNTEAFF. The CDR3 bases are TGCGCCAGCAGACAGACAGAAGGAGGAAACACTGAAGCTTTCTTT.